This note documents a single T cell receptor (beta chain) sequence. Antigen specificity is unknown. Other DNA sequences in the sample encode the same CDR3. Only in-frame clones appear in the TCRdb table, and some are missing; sequencing was by immunoSEQ multiplex PCR. The repertoire includes over 850,000 clones, about 80% of them detected once, and 0.5% to 0.6% sits in the top ten. CDR1 SGHRS and CDR2 YFSETQ come from the germline V gene. The germline V and J ends were trimmed by 0 bases and 1 base, with 8 bases remaining between them. CDR3 length: 15 amino acids. The sample is drawn from a study of shared clonotypes between healthy human individuals. Findings and limits, study-wide: Even with large depth, rarefaction showed that sorted-subset sequencing was incomplete. A handful of donors shared about 5% of their naive CD4 clonotypes.

The TCR was taken from a man between 18 and 29 years old in good health. Some clones in this sample may be carry-over from other donors' samples. The sequencing sample was made of memory CD4+ T cells from PBMCs. As to subset: CD45RA-negative fraction. The rearrangement links TRBV5-1 to TRBJ2-1; TRBD2 might be the D (6 bases). CDR3 residues: CASSLGGRSYNEQFF. CDR3 sequence (DNA): TGCGCCAGCAGCTTGGGGGGGAGGTCCTACAATGAGCAGTTCTTC.